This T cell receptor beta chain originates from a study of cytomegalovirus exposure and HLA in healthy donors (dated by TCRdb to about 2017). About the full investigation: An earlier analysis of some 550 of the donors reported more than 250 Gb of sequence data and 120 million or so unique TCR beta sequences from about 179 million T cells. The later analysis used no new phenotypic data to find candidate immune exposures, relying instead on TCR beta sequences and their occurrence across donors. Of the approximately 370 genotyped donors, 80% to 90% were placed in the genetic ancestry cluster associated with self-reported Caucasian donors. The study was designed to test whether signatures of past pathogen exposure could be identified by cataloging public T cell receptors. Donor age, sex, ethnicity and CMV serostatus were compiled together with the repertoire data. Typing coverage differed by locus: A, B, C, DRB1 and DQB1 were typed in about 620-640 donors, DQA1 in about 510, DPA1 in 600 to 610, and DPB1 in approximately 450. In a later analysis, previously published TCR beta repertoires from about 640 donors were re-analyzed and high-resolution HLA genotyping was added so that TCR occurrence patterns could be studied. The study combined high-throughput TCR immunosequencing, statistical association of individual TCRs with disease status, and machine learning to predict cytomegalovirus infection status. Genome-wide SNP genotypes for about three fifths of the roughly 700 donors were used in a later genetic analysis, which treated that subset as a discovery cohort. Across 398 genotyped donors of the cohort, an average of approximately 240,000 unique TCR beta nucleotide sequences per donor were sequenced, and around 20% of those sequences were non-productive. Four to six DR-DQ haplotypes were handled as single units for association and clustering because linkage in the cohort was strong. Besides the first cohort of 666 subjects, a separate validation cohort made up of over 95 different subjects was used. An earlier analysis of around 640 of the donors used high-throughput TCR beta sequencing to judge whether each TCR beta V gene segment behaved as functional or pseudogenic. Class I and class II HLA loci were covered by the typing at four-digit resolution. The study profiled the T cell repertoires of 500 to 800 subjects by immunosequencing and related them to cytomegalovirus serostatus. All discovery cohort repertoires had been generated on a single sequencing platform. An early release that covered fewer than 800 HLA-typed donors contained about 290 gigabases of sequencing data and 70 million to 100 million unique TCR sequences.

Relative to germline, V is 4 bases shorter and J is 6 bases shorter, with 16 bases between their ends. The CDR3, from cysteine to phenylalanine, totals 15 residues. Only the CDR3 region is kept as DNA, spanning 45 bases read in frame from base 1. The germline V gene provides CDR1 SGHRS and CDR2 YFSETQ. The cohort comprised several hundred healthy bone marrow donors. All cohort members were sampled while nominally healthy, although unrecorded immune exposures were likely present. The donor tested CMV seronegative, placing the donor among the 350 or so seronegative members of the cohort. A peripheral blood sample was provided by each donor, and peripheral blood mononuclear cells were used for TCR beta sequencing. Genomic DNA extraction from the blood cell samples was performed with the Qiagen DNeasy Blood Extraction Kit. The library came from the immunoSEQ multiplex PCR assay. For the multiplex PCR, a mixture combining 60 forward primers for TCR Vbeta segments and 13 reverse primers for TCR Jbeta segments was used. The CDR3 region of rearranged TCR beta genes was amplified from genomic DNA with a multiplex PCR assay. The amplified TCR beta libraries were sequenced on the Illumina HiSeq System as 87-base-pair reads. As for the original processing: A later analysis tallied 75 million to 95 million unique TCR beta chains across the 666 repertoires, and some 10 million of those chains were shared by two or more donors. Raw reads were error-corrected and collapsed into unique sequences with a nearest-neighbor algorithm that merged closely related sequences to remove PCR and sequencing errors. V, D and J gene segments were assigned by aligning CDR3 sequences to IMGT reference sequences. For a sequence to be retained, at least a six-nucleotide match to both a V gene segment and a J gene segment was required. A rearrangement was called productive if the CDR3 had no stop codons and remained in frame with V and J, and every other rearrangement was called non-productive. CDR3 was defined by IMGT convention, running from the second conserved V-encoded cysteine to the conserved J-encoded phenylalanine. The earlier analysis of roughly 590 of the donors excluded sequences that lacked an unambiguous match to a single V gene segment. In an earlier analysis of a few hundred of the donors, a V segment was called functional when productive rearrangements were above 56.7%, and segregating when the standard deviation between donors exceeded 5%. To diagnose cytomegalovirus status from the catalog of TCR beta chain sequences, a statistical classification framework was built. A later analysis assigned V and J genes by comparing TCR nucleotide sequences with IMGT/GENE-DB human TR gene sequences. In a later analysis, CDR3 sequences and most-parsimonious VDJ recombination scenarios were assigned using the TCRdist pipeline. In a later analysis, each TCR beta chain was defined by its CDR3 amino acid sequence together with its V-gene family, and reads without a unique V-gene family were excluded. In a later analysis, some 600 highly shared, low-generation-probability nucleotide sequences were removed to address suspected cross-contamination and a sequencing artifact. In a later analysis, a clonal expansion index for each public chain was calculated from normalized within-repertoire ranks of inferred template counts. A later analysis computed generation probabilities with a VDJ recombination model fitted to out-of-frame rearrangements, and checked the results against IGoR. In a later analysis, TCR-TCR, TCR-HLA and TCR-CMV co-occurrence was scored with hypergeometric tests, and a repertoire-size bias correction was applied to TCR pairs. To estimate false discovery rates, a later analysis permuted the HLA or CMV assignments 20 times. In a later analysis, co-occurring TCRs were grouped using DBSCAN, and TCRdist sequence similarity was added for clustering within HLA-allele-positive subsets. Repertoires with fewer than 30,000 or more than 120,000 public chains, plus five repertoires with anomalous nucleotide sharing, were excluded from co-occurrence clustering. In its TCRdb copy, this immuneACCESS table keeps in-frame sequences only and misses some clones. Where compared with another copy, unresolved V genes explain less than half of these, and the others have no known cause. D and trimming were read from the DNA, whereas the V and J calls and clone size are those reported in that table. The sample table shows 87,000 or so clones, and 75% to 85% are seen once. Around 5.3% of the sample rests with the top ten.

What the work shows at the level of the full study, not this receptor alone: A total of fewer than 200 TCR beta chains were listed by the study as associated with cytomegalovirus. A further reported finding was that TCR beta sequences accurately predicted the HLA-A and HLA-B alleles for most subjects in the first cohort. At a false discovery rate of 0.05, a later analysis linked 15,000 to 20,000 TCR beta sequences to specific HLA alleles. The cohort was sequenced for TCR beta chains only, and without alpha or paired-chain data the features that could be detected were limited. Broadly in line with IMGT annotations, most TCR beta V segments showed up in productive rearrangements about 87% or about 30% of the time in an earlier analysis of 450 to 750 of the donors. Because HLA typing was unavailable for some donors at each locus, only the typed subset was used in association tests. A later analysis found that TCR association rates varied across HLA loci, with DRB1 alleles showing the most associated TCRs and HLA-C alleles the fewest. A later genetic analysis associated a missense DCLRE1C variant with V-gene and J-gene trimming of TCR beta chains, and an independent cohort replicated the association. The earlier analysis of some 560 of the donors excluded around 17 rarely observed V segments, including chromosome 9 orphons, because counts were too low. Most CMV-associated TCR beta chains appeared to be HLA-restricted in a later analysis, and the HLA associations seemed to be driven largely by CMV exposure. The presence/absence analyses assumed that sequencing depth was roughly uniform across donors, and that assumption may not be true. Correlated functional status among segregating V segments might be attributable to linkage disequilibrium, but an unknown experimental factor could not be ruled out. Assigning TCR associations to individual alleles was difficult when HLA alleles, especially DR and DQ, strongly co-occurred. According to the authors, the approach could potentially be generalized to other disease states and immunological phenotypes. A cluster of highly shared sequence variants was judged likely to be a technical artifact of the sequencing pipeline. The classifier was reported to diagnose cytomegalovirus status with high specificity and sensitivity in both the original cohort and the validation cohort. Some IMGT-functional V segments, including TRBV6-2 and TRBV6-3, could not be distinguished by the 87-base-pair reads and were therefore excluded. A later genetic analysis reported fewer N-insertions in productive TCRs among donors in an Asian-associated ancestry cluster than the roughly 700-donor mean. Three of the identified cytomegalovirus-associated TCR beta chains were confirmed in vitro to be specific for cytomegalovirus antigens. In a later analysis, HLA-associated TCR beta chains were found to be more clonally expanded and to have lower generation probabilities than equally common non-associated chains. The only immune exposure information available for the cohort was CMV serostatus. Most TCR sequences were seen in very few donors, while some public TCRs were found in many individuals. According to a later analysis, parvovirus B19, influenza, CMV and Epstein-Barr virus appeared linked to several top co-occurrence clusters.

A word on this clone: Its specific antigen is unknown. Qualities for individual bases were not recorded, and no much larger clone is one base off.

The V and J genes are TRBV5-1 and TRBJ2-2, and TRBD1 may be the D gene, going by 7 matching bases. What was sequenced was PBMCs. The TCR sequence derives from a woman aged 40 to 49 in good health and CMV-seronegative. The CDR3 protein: CASSRGDRDSGELFF. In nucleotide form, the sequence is TGCGCCAGCAGCCGCGGAGACAGGGACTCCGGGGAGCTGTTTTTT.